The 20 T cell receptor beta chains in this list originate from one sample, sequenced in a study of T cell changes during pregnancy in multiple sclerosis (dated by TCRdb to 2018 to 2020). The receptor library was made with the immunoSEQ multiplex PCR assay. TCRdb stores this immuneACCESS table with in-frame sequences only. Part of the clones is absent; in the studies checked, under half of the shortfall reflects unresolved V genes, and no reason is known for the rest. A total of some 80,000 clones appear in this sample, 90% to 95% of them only once. The ten largest clones add up to approximately 2.5% of the sample. The input for sequencing was peripheral blood, taken in the first trimester of pregnancy. The origin of the receptors is a female donor with multiple sclerosis, enrolled in a pregnancy study.

V and J are TRBV5-1 and TRBJ1-4, with D perhaps TRBD1 (6 bases). V dropped 1 base and J dropped 8 bases, with 12 bases sitting between them. Germline V gene sequence: CDR1 SGHRS, CDR2 YFSETQ. This CDR3 region has 14 residues. The CDR3 protein is CASSLLGAGEKLFF. The DNA for the CDR3 is TGCGCCAGCAGCTTGCTGGGGGCCGGAGAAAAACTGTTTTTT. Full variable domain (outside the CDR3, taken from reference TRBV5-1 and TRBJ1-4): KAGVTQTPRYLIKTRGQQVTLSCSPISGHRSVSWYQQTPGQGLQFLFEYFSETQRNKGNFPGRFSGRQFSNSRSEMNVSTLELGDSALYLCASSLLGAGEKLFFGSGTQLSVL.

The J gene is TRBJ2-7, the V gene TRBV18, with TRBD1 matching over 8 bases. J lost 4 bases, V lost 5 bases, and 7 bases had no gene match. Germline V gene sequence: CDR1 KGHSH, CDR2 LQKENI. This CDR3 comprises 14 residues. This chain's CDR3 is CASSKDRDRYEQYF. In nucleotides, the CDR3 is TGTGCCAGCTCAAAGGACAGGGATAGGTACGAGCAGTACTTC.

J is TRBJ2-7 and V is TRBV28, with 9 bases lining up with TRBD2. The germline V gene has CDR1 MDHEN and CDR2 SYDVKM. V lost 3 bases, J lost 2 bases, and 5 bases stayed unmatched. CDR3 length equals 15 residues. The CDR3 DNA follows: TGTGCCAGCAGTTTTCCACTAGCGGGTACCTACGAGCAGTACTTC. Its translation: CASSFPLAGTYEQYF.

This chain uses TRBV7-2 with TRBJ2-7, with D tentatively TRBD2 (5 bases). CDR1 SGHTA and CDR2 FQGNSA come from the germline V gene. V was trimmed by 3 bases and J by 3 bases, leaving 12 bases between them. The CDR3 extends over 14 amino acids. CDR3 loop: CASSFRTRSYEQYF. CDR3 nucleotide sequence: TGTGCCAGCAGCTTCCGGACTCGGAGCTACGAGCAGTACTTC.

V is TRBV5-6 and J is TRBJ2-2, with 7 bases lining up with TRBD2. The CDR3 sequence is 16 residues long. Germline CDR1 SGHDT, CDR2 YYEEEE. J lost 4 bases, V lost 0 bases, and 6 bases had no gene match. The CDR3 protein is CASSLALAASTGELFF. The CDR3 DNA reads TGTGCCAGCAGCTTGGCCCTAGCGGCTTCCACCGGGGAGCTGTTTTTT.

The genes are TRBV5-1 and TRBJ1-2; 8 nucleotides match TRBD1. J gave up 5 bases and V 1 base, and 10 bases lay outside the gene matches. The length of the CDR3 is 16 residues. The V gene's germline CDR1 is SGHRS and CDR2 YFSETQ. The CDR3 nucleotides are TGCGCCAGCAGCTTGATGCCGGACAGGGAGATTTATGGCTACACCTTC. Translated: CASSLMPDREIYGYTF.

The chain carries TRBV9 and TRBJ2-3, with 7 bases lining up with TRBD2. J lost 6 bases, V lost 3 bases, and 16 bases had no gene match. Germline loops: CDR1 SGDLS, CDR2 YYNGEE. The CDR3 runs to 17 residues. Written as DNA, the CDR3 is TGTGCCAGCAGCGATACTAGCGCGGGCGGAGTTCGGGATACGCAGTATTTT. Protein: CASSDTSAGGVRDTQYF.

V gene TRBV19 combines with J gene TRBJ1-1; 10 bases are shared with TRBD1. The trim removed 6 bases at V and 3 bases at J, leaving 10 bases unmatched. The CDR3 runs to 16 residues. Germline V gene data show CDR1 as LNHDA and CDR2 as SQIVND (reference sequence). This CDR3 is CASSERAGQGYTEAFF. DNA for the CDR3: TGTGCCAGTAGCGAACGGGCGGGACAGGGGTACACTGAAGCTTTCTTT.

This chain uses TRBV4-1 with TRBJ2-7; 8 bases align to TRBD1. The V gene's germline CDR1 is MGHRA and CDR2 YSYEKL. V gave up 1 base and J gave up 4 bases; unmatched junction bases: 12. The CDR3 is made up of 17 amino acids. The CDR3 loop is CASSQVELRTGRYEQYF. In DNA, the CDR3 is TGCGCCAGCAGCCAAGTCGAGTTAAGGACAGGGCGGTACGAGCAGTACTTC.

V gene TRBV28 combines with J gene TRBJ2-5, with TRBD2 identical over 11 bases. The junction had 4 bases not matched to a gene; V was cut back by 5 bases and J by 2 bases. Germline V gene sequence: CDR1 MDHEN, CDR2 SYDVKM. The CDR3 is 15 residues long. The CDR3: CASSHTSGGQETQYF. In DNA, the CDR3 is TGTGCCAGCAGTCACACTAGCGGGGGACAAGAGACCCAGTACTTC.

The chain recombines TRBV11-2 with TRBJ2-7; weak D call: TRBD2 (6 bases). In germline, CDR1 is SGHAT, CDR2 FQNNGV. The CDR3 contains 17 residues. V was clipped by 5 bases and J by 0 bases, with 20 bases between them. In DNA, the CDR3 is TGTGCCAGCAGCCTAACCGCGGGACTCAGAAGCTCCTACGAGCAGTACTTC. Its translation is CASSLTAGLRSSYEQYF.

This clone was picked up a small number of times. One end of the junction is discordant with germline, which a read error may explain. The chain uses TRBV4-1 and TRBJ1-4, with D perhaps TRBD1 (5 bases). Germline loops: CDR1 MGHRA, CDR2 YSYEKL. CDR3 length equals 13 residues. The CDR3 reads CASSLILGEGSLF. CDR3 nucleotide sequence: TGCGCCAGCAGCCTCATACTGGGGGAGGGGAGCCTTTTT.

This rearrangement joins TRBV27 to TRBJ2-7, with D perhaps TRBD2 (6 bases). The germline V gene has CDR1 MNHEY and CDR2 SMNVEV (reference sequence). The CDR3 has 14 residues. V shed 8 bases and J shed 2 bases, with 16 bases lying between them. The CDR3 sequence: CASGVAGRTYEQYF. CDR3 DNA: TGTGCCAGCGGGGTGGCGGGACGGACCTACGAGCAGTACTTC.

V gene TRBV9 combines with J gene TRBJ2-1, with TRBD2 as a possible D gene (7 bases). V was cut by 4 bases and J by 1 base, with 15 bases left in between. Germline V gene data show CDR1 as SGDLS and CDR2 as YYNGEE. This CDR3 has 16 residues. CDR3 coding DNA: TGTGCCAGCAGCCCCTCGGGGGGCCTGTCCTACAATGAGCAGTTCTTC. This sequence encodes CASSPSGGLSYNEQFF.

The chain combines TRBV6-1 with TRBJ2-7, with D possibly being TRBD1 (6 bases). The V and J ends lost 7 bases and 3 bases respectively, with 13 bases between them. The CDR3 is 13 amino acids. Germline V gene data show CDR1 as MNHNS and CDR2 as SASEGT. As DNA, the CDR3 is TGTGCCAGCAACAAGGACAGAGACTACGAGCAGTACTTC. This translates into CASNKDRDYEQYF.

The V call is TRBV27, the J call TRBJ2-7; weak D call: TRBD1 (5 bases). The CDR3 consists of 11 residues. V was shortened by 5 bases and J by 5 bases, with 7 bases between the two germline ends. Germline loops: CDR1 MNHEY, CDR2 SMNVEV (reference sequence). The CDR3 nucleotides are TGTGCCAGCAGTCCAGGGAACGAGCAGTACTTC. This translates into CASSPGNEQYF.

V usage is TRBV28 and J usage is TRBJ2-3, with D possibly being TRBD2 (5 bases). V was cut by 3 bases and J by 5 bases, with 15 bases left in between. Germline V gene lookup returns CDR1 MDHEN and CDR2 SYDVKM. The CDR3 totals 15 residues. The CDR3 DNA reads as TGTGCCAGCAGTTTTACGAAATTTGGAGGAGATACGCAGTATTTT. Protein product: CASSFTKFGGDTQYF.

This chain joins TRBV27 and TRBJ1-2, with D uncertain. The V end lost 1 base, the J end lost 2 bases, and 8 bases lay between the germline ends. The CDR3 runs 14 residues. Germline assignment: CDR1 MNHEY and CDR2 SMNVEV (reference sequence). The CDR3 nucleotides read TGTGCCAGCAGTTTATTGGGCAGCAACTATGGCTACACCTTC. Its protein product is CASSLLGSNYGYTF.

The gene calls are TRBV28 and TRBJ1-3, with a weak D call TRBD1 (5 bases). Germline-derived CDR1 and CDR2 are MDHEN and SYDVKM. The CDR3 sequence is 16 residues long. With 5 bases removed from V and 4 bases from J, the gap between germline ends came to 18 bases. This CDR3 reads CASSPRPARVGNTIYF. Written as DNA, the CDR3 is TGTGCCAGCAGTCCGCGTCCGGCCAGGGTCGGAAACACCATATATTTT.

The chain links TRBV7-8 to TRBJ2-1, with TRBD2 identical over 9 bases. There are 17 residues in the CDR3. With V trimmed by 3 bases and J by 2 bases, 8 bases remained unmatched. The germline V gene has CDR1 SGHVS and CDR2 FQNEAQ. CDR3 in amino acids: CASSLGLGGRAYNEQFF. The CDR3 nucleotides read TGTGCCAGCAGCTTGGGCCTCGGCGGGAGGGCCTACAATGAGCAGTTCTTC.